This T cell receptor (beta chain) was captured by sequencing in a study of CD8 T cells in ankylosing spondylitis. Scientists made TCR beta libraries using quantitative 5'-RACE with molecular barcodes. TCRdb used MiXCR to reprocess the 5' RACE reads, holding one entry per CDR3 protein. Of some 840,000 distinct CDR3 sequences in the sample, roughly 12% were seen once. Germline V CDR1 and CDR2: SGHDT, YYEEEE. The CDR3 is made up of 15 amino acids. V was cut by 0 bases and J by 3 bases, with 13 bases left in between. This clonotype has just a few counts. What it binds is not known. Notes on the study in general: There was reportedly significant enrichment of clones that were disease-linked in matched ankylosing spondylitis synovial fluid. Eight highly homologous variants made up a TCR beta motif, and this motif appeared characteristic of ankylosing spondylitis blood.

The sequenced sample consisted of blood, either unsorted or a sorted T cell fraction (not recorded which). The chain couples TRBV5-6 to TRBJ2-7; either TRBD1 or TRBD2 may supply D (6 bases each). The source is a male donor with ankylosing spondylitis. The CDR3 sequence: CASSLAQGRYYEQYF. CDR3 coding DNA: TGTGCCAGCAGCTTGGCCCAGGGGAGGTACTACGAGCAGTACTTC.